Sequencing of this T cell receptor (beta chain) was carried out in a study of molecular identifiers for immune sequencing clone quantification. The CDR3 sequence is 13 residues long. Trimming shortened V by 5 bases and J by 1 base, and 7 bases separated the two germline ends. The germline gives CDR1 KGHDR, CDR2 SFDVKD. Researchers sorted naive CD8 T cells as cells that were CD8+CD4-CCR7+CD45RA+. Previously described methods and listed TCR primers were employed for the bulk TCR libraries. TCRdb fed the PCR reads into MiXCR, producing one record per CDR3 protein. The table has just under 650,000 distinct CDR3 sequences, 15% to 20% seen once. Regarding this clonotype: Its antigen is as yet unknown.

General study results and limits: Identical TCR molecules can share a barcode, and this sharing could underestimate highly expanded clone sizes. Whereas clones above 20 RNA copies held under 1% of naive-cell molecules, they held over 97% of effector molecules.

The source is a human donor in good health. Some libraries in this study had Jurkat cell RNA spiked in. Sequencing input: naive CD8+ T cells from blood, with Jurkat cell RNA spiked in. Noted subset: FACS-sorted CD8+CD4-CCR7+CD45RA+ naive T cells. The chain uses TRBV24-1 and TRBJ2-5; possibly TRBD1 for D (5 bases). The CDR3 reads CATSGQGQETQYF. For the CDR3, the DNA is TGTGCCACCAGTGGCCAGGGCCAAGAGACCCAGTACTTC.